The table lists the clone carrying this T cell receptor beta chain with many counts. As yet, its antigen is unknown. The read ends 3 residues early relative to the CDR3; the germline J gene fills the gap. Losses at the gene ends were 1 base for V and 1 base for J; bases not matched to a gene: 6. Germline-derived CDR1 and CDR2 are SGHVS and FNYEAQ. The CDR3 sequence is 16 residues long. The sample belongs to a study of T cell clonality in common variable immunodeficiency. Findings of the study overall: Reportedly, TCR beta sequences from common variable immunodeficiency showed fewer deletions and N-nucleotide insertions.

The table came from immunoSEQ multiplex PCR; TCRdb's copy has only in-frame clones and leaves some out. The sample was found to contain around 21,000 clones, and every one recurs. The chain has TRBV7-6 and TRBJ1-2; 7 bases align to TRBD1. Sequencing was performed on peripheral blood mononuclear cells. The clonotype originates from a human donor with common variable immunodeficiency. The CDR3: CASSLEAAGGNYGYTF. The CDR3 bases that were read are TGTGCCAGCAGCTTAGAAGCGGCAGGGGGTAACTATGGC.